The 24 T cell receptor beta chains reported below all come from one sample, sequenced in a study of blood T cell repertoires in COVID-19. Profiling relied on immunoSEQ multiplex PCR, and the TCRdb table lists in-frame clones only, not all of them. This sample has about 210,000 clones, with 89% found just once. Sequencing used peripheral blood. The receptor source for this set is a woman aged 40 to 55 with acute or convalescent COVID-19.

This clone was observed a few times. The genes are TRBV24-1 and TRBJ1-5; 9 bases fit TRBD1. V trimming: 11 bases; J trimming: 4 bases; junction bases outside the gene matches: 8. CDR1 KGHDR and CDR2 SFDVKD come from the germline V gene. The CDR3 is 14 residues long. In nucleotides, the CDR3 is TGTGCCATCTCCGGGACAGGGCAAAATCAGCCCCAGCATTTT. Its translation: CAISGTGQNQPQHF.

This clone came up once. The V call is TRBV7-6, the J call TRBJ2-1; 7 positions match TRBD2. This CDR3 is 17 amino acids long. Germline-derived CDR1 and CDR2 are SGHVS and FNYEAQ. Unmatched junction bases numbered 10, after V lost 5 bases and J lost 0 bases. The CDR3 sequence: CASSLKNTGGSYNEQFF. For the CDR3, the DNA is TGTGCCAGCAGCCTTAAAAACACGGGGGGCTCCTACAATGAGCAGTTCTTC.

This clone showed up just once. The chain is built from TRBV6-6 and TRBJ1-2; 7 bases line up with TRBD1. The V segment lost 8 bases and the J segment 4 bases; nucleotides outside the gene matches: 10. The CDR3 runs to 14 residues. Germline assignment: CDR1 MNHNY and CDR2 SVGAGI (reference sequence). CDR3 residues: CASLGTEQLYGYTF. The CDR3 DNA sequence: TGTGCCAGCCTCGGGACAGAGCAGCTCTATGGCTACACCTTC.

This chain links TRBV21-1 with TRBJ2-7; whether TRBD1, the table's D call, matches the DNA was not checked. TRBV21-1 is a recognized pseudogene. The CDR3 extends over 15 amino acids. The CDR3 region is CARGIETGSSYEQYV. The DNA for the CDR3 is TGTGCCAGGGGGATTGAGACAGGGAGCTCCTACGAGCAGTACGTC.

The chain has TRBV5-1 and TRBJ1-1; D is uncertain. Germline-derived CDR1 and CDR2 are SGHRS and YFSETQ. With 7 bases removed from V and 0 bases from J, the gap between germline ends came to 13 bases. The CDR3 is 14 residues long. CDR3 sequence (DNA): TGCGCCAGCGCGCGAGTAGAGTTGAACACTGAAGCTTTCTTT. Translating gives CASARVELNTEAFF.

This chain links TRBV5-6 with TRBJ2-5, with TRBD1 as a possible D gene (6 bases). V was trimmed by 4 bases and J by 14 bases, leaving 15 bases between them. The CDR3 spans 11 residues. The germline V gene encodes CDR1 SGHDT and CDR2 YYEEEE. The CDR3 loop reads CASSVRDTIYF. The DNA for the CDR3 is TGTGCCAGCAGCGTCCGGGACACGATATACTTC.

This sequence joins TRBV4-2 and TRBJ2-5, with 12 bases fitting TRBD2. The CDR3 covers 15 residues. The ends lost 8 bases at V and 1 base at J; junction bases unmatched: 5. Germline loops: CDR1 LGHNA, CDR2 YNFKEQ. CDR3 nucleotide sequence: TGTGCCAGCGGATGGACTAGCGGGGCCCAAGAGACCCAGTACTTC. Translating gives CASGWTSGAQETQYF.

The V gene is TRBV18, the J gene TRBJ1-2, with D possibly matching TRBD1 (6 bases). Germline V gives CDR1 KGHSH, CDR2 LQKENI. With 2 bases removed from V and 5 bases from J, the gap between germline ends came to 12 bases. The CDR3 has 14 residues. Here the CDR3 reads CASSPSGEGYGYTF. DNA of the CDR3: TGTGCCAGCTCACCATCAGGGGAAGGATATGGCTACACCTTC.

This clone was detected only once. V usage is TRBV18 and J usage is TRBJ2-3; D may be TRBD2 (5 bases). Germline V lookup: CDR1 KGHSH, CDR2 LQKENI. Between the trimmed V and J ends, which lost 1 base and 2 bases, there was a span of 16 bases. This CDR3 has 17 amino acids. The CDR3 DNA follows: TGTGCCAGCTCACCACTTTCCGGGGTAGTGGCCACAGATACGCAGTATTTT. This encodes CASSPLSGVVATDTQYF.

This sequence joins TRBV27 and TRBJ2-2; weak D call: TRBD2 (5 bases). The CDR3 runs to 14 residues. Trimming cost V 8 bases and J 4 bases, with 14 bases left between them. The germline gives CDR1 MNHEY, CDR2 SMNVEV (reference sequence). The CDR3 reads CASLLGRGTGELFF. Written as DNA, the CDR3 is TGTGCCAGCCTCCTTGGCCGGGGCACCGGGGAGCTGTTTTTT.

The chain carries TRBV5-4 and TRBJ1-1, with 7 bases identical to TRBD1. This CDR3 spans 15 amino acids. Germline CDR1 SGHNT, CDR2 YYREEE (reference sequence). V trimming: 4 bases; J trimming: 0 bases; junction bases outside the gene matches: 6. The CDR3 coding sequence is TGTGCCAGCAGCGAGACAGGGCACATGAACACTGAAGCTTTCTTT. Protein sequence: CASSETGHMNTEAFF.

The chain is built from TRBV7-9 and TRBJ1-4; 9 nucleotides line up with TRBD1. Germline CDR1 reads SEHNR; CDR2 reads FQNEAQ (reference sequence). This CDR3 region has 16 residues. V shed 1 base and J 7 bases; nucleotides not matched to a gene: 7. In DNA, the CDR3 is TGTGCCAGCAGCTTAGGGACAGGGGATTCGGGTGAAAAACTGTTTTTT. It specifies CASSLGTGDSGEKLFF.

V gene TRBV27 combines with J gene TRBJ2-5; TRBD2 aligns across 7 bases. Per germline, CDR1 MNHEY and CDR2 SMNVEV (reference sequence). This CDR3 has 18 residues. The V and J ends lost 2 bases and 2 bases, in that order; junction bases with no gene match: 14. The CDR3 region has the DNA TGTGCCAGCAGTTTAACCCCGGGACTATACTCAATGCAAGAGACCCAGTACTTC. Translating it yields CASSLTPGLYSMQETQYF.

The CDR3 loop reads CASSRTGSSYEQYV. CDR3 nucleotides: TGTGCCAGTAGTCGGACAGGGAGCTCCTACGAGCAGTACGTC. This rearrangement joins TRBV19 to TRBJ2-7, with TRBD1 matching over 8 bases. Per the germline V gene, CDR1 is LNHDA and CDR2 is SQIVND (reference sequence). The CDR3 runs to 14 residues. V lost 5 bases to trimming and J lost 0 bases; unmatched junction nucleotides: 3.

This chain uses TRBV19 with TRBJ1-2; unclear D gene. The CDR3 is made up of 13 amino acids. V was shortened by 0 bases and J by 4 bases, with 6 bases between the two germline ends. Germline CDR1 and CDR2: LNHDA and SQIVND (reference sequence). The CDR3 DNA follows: TGTGCCAGTAGTATAGATCAGTTCTATGGCTACACCTTC. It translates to CASSIDQFYGYTF.

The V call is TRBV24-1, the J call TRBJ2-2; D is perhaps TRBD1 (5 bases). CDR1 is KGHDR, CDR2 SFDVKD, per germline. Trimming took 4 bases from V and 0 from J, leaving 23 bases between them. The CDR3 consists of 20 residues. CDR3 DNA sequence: TGTGCCACCAGTGACACGACAGACTCCGACATTTACGCGAACACCGGGGAGCTGTTTTTT. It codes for CATSDTTDSDIYANTGELFF.

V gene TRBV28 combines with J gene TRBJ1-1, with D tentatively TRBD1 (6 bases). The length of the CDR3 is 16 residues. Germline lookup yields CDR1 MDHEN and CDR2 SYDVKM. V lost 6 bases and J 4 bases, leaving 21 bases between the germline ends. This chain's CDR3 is CASRYPPGHRGTEAFF. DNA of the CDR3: TGTGCCAGCAGATATCCTCCGGGACATCGGGGCACTGAAGCTTTCTTT.

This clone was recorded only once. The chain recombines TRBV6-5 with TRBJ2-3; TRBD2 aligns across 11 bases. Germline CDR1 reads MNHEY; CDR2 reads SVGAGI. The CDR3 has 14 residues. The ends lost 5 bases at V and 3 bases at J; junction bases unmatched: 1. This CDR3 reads CASSRLAGTDTQYF. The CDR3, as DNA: TGTGCCAGCAGTCGACTAGCGGGGACAGATACGCAGTATTTT.

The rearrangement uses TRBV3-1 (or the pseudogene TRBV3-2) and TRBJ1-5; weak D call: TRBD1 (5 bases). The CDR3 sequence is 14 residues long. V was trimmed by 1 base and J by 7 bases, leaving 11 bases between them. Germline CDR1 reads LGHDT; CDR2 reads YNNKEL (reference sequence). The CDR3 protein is CASSQGNQGQPQHF. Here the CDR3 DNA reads TGTGCCAGCAGCCAAGGGAATCAGGGACAGCCCCAGCATTTT.

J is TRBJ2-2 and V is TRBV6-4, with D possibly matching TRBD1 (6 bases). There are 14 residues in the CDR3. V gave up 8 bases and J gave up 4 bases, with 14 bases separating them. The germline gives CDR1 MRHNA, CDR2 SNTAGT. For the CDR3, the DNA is TGTGCCAGCCAGGAACAGGGTGGCACCGGGGAGCTGTTTTTT. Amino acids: CASQEQGGTGELFF.

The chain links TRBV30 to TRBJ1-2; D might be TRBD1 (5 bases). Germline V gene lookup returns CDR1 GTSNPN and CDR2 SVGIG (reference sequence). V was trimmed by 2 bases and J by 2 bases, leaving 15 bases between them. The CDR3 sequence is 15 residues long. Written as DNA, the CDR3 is TGTGCCTGGAGTAGGAACCTGGCAGGGAACTATGGCTACACCTTC. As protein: CAWSRNLAGNYGYTF.

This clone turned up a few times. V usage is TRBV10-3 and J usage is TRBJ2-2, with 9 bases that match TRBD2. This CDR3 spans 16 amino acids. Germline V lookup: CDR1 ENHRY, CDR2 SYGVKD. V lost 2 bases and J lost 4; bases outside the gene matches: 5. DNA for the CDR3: TGTGCCATCAGTGAGCGCCTAGCGGGGACCACCGGGGAGCTGTTTTTT. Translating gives CAISERLAGTTGELFF.

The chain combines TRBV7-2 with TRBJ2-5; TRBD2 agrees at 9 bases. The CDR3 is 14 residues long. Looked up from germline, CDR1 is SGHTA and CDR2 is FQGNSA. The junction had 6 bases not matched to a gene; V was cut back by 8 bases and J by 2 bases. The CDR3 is CASGLAGRQETQYF. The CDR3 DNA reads TGTGCCAGCGGGCTAGCGGGGAGACAAGAGACCCAGTACTTC.

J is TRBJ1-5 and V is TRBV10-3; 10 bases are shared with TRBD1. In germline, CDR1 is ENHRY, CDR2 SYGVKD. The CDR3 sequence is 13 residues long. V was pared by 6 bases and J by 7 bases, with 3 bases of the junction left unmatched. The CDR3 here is CAISLTGGQPQHF. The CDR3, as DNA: TGTGCCATCAGCTTGACAGGGGGCCAGCCCCAGCATTTT.